The 20 T cell receptor beta chains below come from one sample, sequenced in a study of blood T cell repertoires in COVID-19. TCRdb's copy holds only in-frame clones and misses some; the assay was immunoSEQ multiplex PCR. The sample records 120,000 to 150,000 clones, about 82% being singletons. The sequenced sample was PBMCs or T cells enriched from blood (not recorded which). These receptors were taken from a woman in her thirties or forties who had recovered from COVID-19.

This chain connects TRBV21-1 to TRBJ1-5; the D segment call TRBD1 is taken from the table without a DNA check. TRBV21-1 is a documented pseudogene. The CDR3 contains 15 residues. CDR3 protein: CASSGQGMIGQPQHF. The CDR3, as DNA: TGTGCCAGCAGTGGACAGGGAATGATAGGTCAGCCCCAGCATTTT.

This chain uses TRBV9 with TRBJ2-1, with D possibly TRBD2 on 6 matching bases. V lost 3 bases and J 7 bases, leaving 14 bases between the germline ends. Looked up from germline, CDR1 is SGDLS and CDR2 is YYNGEE. CDR3 length equals 14 residues. CDR3 residues: CASSALGGVNEQFF. CDR3 DNA sequence: TGTGCCAGCAGCGCCCTGGGGGGAGTGAATGAGCAGTTCTTC.

V and J are TRBV12-1 and TRBJ2-1; TRBD2, the table's D call, lacks a check against the DNA. TRBV12-1 is recorded as a pseudogene. The CDR3 runs to 14 residues. CDR3 nucleotide sequence: TGTGCCAGCGACCCACCGGGAGAGAAGGGTGAGCAGTTCTTC. This translates into CASDPPGEKGEQFF.

This rearrangement joins TRBV4-1 to TRBJ2-7, with 7 bases matching TRBD2. Germline values: CDR1 MGHRA, CDR2 YSYEKL. Trimming cost V 3 bases and J 1 base; bases outside gene matches: 9. The CDR3 has 16 amino acids. The CDR3 bases are TGCGCCAGCAGCCATCTTGGGGGGGGGAGTTCCTACGAGCAGTACTTC. This encodes CASSHLGGGSSYEQYF.

The chain carries TRBV11-2 and TRBJ2-7; 7 nucleotides agree with TRBD1. Germline V gene data show CDR1 as SGHAT and CDR2 as FQNNGV. With V trimmed by 3 bases and J by 4 bases, 0 bases remained unmatched. This CDR3 contains 12 residues. The DNA for the CDR3 is TGTGCCAGCAGCTTGACAGGGTACGAGCAGTACTTC. Amino acids: CASSLTGYEQYF.

The J gene is TRBJ2-1, the V gene TRBV4-1; D is possibly TRBD1 (5 bases). Germline CDR1 MGHRA, CDR2 YSYEKL. This CDR3 is 13 amino acids long. Deletions cut 0 bases from V and 6 bases from J, with 6 bases between. The CDR3 here is CASSQEGVNEQFF. The CDR3 DNA follows: TGCGCCAGCAGCCAAGAAGGGGTCAATGAGCAGTTCTTC.

The table lists this clone with a few counts. The chain employs TRBV27 and TRBJ1-2; D call uncertain. The V end was cut by 5 bases, the J end by 8 bases, with 15 bases between. Germline lookup yields CDR1 MNHEY and CDR2 SMNVEV (reference sequence). CDR3 length: 13 residues. CDR3 sequence (DNA): TGTGCCAGCAGTCTCCCGGGGAGCGGGGGCTACACCTTC. It is translated as CASSLPGSGGYTF.

The V gene is TRBV4-1, the J gene TRBJ2-7, with TRBD1 matching over 7 bases. Germline assignment: CDR1 MGHRA and CDR2 YSYEKL. This CDR3 is built from 15 residues. The V segment lost 2 bases and the J segment 5 bases; nucleotides outside the gene matches: 9. CDR3 nucleotide sequence: TGCGCCAGCAGCCAACCGGGGACAGACGCCCACGAGCAGTACTTC. Translation: CASSQPGTDAHEQYF.

The chain uses TRBV25-1 and TRBJ1-2, with D tentatively TRBD1 (5 bases). CDR3 size: 16 residues. V gave up 4 bases and J gave up 4 bases, with 19 bases separating them. Germline lookup yields CDR1 MGHDK and CDR2 SYGVNS. CDR3: CASSGHRTPLPYGYTF. CDR3 DNA: TGTGCCAGCAGTGGTCACCGGACACCACTACCCTATGGCTACACCTTC.

This rearrangement joins TRBV6-5 to TRBJ1-5; TRBD1 is a possible D gene (6 bases). V was trimmed by 7 bases and J by 4 bases, leaving 14 bases between them. The germline CDR1 and CDR2 sequences are MNHEY and SVGAGI. This CDR3 region has 14 residues. The CDR3 protein is CASIKLQGNQPQHF. The DNA of the CDR3 is TGTGCCAGCATTAAACTACAGGGAAATCAGCCCCAGCATTTT.

V gene TRBV19 combines with J gene TRBJ2-1; TRBD2 aligns across 8 bases. The CDR3 length is 20 residues. Trimming cost V 5 bases and J 5 bases; bases outside gene matches: 23. Germline CDR1 is LNHDA and CDR2 is SQIVND (reference sequence). CDR3 in amino acids: CASSFLTGTRDLIPHNEQFF. The CDR3, as DNA: TGTGCCAGTAGTTTTCTTACGGGGACTAGAGATCTCATACCCCACAATGAGCAGTTCTTC.

In its sample, this clone was seen once. V is TRBV5-1 and J is TRBJ2-7; D is perhaps TRBD2 (6 bases). Trimming left V 2 bases short and J 1 base short, with 10 bases between. There are 14 residues in the CDR3. CDR1 and CDR2 from the germline V gene are SGHRS and YFSETQ. CDR3 sequence reads: CASSFGSSSYEQYF. CDR3 nucleotides: TGCGCCAGCAGCTTCGGGAGCAGTTCCTACGAGCAGTACTTC.

The chain carries TRBV9 and TRBJ1-1; TRBD1 matches 7 bases. With V trimmed by 4 bases and J by 2 bases, 8 bases remained unmatched. The germline gives CDR1 SGDLS, CDR2 YYNGEE. The CDR3 length is 15 residues. CDR3 in amino acids: CASSSGGDFNTEAFF. The CDR3 coding sequence is TGTGCCAGCAGCTCAGGGGGAGACTTTAACACTGAAGCTTTCTTT. Full variable domain (missing parts from reference TRBV9 and TRBJ1-1): DSGVTQTPKHLITATGQRVTLRCSPRSGDLSVYWYQQSLDQGLQFLIQYYNGEERAKGNILERFSAQQFPDLHSELNLSSLELGDSALYFCASSSGGDFNTEAFFGQGTRLTVV.

V and J are TRBV2 and TRBJ2-2; TRBD1 matches at 8 bases. J gave up 8 bases and V 4 bases, and 12 bases lay outside the gene matches. CDR3 size: 16 residues. Looked up from germline, CDR1 is SNHLY and CDR2 is FYNNEI. The CDR3 here is CASSVLRDGDRGELFF. CDR3 nucleotides: TGTGCCAGCAGTGTACTCCGGGACGGGGACAGGGGGGAGCTGTTTTTT.

V gene TRBV11-2 combines with J gene TRBJ2-3; the D gene is possibly TRBD2 (5 bases). Germline V gene lookup returns CDR1 SGHAT and CDR2 FQNNGV. The CDR3 extends over 15 amino acids. The ends were cut back, 2 bases at V and 3 bases at J, with 12 bases in the middle. The CDR3 DNA sequence: TGTGCCAGCAGCTTAACCGTCGGGAAGACAGATACGCAGTATTTT. Protein: CASSLTVGKTDTQYF.

The chain combines TRBV6-2 or TRBV6-3 with TRBJ2-7, with 7 bases fitting TRBD1. V dropped 3 bases and J dropped 2; count of bases not matched to a gene: 16. Germline V gene sequence: CDR1 MNHEY, CDR2 SVGEGT. The CDR3 contains 18 residues. In nucleotides, the CDR3 is TGTGCCAGCAGTTATGATCCCAAATCGACAGGGCGTACCTACGAGCAGTACTTC. This sequence encodes CASSYDPKSTGRTYEQYF.

In its sample, this clone was seen once. CDR3 sequence reads: CAWGTGWNTGELFF. Here the CDR3 DNA reads TGTGCCTGGGGGACAGGGTGGAACACCGGGGAGCTGTTTTTT. V gene TRBV30 combines with J gene TRBJ2-2; 9 nucleotides align to TRBD1. The CDR3 covers 14 residues. J was trimmed by 1 base and V by 5 bases; bases with no gene match: 2. Germline assignment: CDR1 GTSNPN and CDR2 SVGIG (reference sequence).

V gene TRBV2 combines with J gene TRBJ2-1, with 8 bases matching TRBD2. Germline V gene sequence: CDR1 SNHLY, CDR2 FYNNEI. Unmatched junction bases numbered 14, after V lost 6 bases and J lost 7 bases. The CDR3 contains 16 residues. The CDR3 sequence is CASRPLAVIAGNEQFF. The CDR3 nucleotides read TGTGCCAGCAGACCCCTAGCGGTCATAGCGGGGAATGAGCAGTTCTTC.

The rearrangement joins TRBV11-2 to TRBJ2-3, with TRBD2 matching 15 bases. This CDR3 region has 17 residues. Germline V CDR1 and CDR2: SGHAT, FQNNGV. V shed 6 bases, J shed 5 bases, and the junction held 9 bases outside the gene matches. Here the CDR3 reads CASSHWTSGGGGDTQYF. The CDR3 DNA reads as TGTGCCAGCAGTCATTGGACTAGCGGGGGGGGAGGAGATACGCAGTATTTT. Full variable domain (rest looked up from reference TRBV11-2 and TRBJ2-3): EAGVAQSPRYKIIEKRQSVAFWCNPISGHATLYWYQQILGQGPKLLIQFQNNGVVDDSQLPKDRFSAERLKGVDSTLKIQPAKLEDSAVYLCASSHWTSGGGGDTQYFGPGTRLTVL.

The V call is TRBV10-2, the J call TRBJ2-5; D gene uncertain. V was pared by 0 bases and J by 0 bases, with 8 bases between. Germline CDR1 and CDR2: WSHSY and SAAADI. CDR3 size: 15 residues. This CDR3 reads CASSESRDNQETQYF. In nucleotides, the CDR3 is TGCGCCAGCAGTGAGTCCCGCGATAACCAAGAGACCCAGTACTTC.